What follows are 20 T cell receptor beta chains derived from one specimen sequenced in a study of beta chain features in type 1 diabetes. Expressed TCRB transcripts were sequenced because the isolated RNA had all been reverse transcribed beforehand. Assay: immunoSEQ multiplex PCR; the TCRdb copy retains only in-frame clones and omits some. Here the sample spans fewer than 400,000 clones, less than 10% being singletons. Sample: central memory CD4+ T cells from blood. These receptor sequences come from a woman under 30 in good health.

The chain combines TRBV7-6 with TRBJ2-3, with D uncertain. The CDR3 extends over 15 amino acids. Germline assignment: CDR1 SGHVS and CDR2 FNYEAQ. V was clipped by 1 base and J by 0 bases, with 8 bases between them. The CDR3 coding sequence is TGTGCCAGCAGCTTAGGCGTGGGTAGCACAGATACGCAGTATTTT. This codes for CASSLGVGSTDTQYF.

This clone was seen a few times. This chain connects TRBV27 to TRBJ2-3, with a weak D call TRBD1 (6 bases). The CDR3 is 14 residues long. V dropped 7 bases and J dropped 1 base, with 12 bases sitting between them. From germline, CDR1 is MNHEY and CDR2 SMNVEV (reference sequence). The CDR3 loop reads CASKQGRGTDTQYF. In nucleotides, the CDR3 is TGTGCCAGCAAACAGGGTAGGGGCACAGATACGCAGTATTTT.

This clone was seen more than once but under ten times. The V gene is TRBV5-4, the J gene TRBJ2-4, with D tentatively TRBD1 or TRBD2 (7 bases each). CDR3 size: 17 residues. Germline CDR1 reads SGHNT; CDR2 reads YYREEE (reference sequence). V lost 2 bases to trimming and J lost 5 bases, with 20 bases between them. CDR3 region: CASSFSLRGDSENIQYF. DNA of the CDR3: TGTGCCAGCAGCTTTTCTCTCCGGGGGGACAGCGAAAACATTCAGTACTTC. The full variable domain, its missing parts supplied by reference TRBV5-4 and TRBJ2-4, is ETGVTQSPTHLIKTRGQQVTLRCSSQSGHNTVSWYQQALGQGPQFIFQYYREEENGRGNFPPRFSGLQFPNYSSELNVNALELDDSALYLCASSFSLRGDSENIQYFGAGTRLSVL.

A single count supports this clone. V usage is TRBV4-3 and J usage is TRBJ1-2, with a weak D call TRBD1 (6 bases). CDR3 length: 13 residues. Germline V gives CDR1 LGHNA, CDR2 YSLEER. V was cut by 4 bases and J by 6 bases, with 12 bases left in between. Here the CDR3 DNA reads TGCGCCAGCAGCCGGGGGGCAGGAGATGGCTACACCTTC. This gives the protein CASSRGAGDGYTF.

CDR3 in DNA: TGTGCCAGCAGTTACCGACAGACAGATACGCAGTATTTT. Its translation: CASSYRQTDTQYF. The chain is built from TRBV6-5 and TRBJ2-3, with D maybe TRBD1 (5 bases). The V and J ends lost 2 bases and 3 bases respectively, with 6 bases between them. The CDR3 is 13 amino acids. Germline V gene data show CDR1 as MNHEY and CDR2 as SVGAGI.

Many counts were recorded for this clone. This chain connects TRBV28 to TRBJ2-7; 8 bases map to TRBD2. This CDR3 contains 13 residues. With V trimmed by 10 bases and J by 10 bases, 15 bases remained unmatched. The germline V gene has CDR1 MDHEN and CDR2 SYDVKM. The CDR3 is CATKRGGAGEQYF. In nucleotides, the CDR3 is TGTGCCACCAAGCGGGGCGGAGCGGGAGAACAGTACTTC.

This clone showed up just a few times. In the same sample, other DNA sequences code for this CDR3. V gene TRBV5-6 combines with J gene TRBJ2-7; perhaps TRBD2 as D (6 bases). This CDR3 spans 13 amino acids. The V gene's germline CDR1 is SGHDT and CDR2 YYEEEE. The V end was cut by 0 bases, the J end by 5 bases, with 9 bases between. The DNA for the CDR3 is TGTGCCAGCAGCTTGGTTAGCGGTAACGAGCAGTACTTC. This sequence encodes CASSLVSGNEQYF.

The V and J genes are TRBV15 and TRBJ2-4, with TRBD1 identical over 9 bases. In germline, CDR1 is LNHNV, CDR2 YYDKDF (reference sequence). V lost 1 base, J lost 3 bases, and 4 bases stayed unmatched. The CDR3 sequence is 16 residues long. Here the CDR3 reads CATSRGTGVGKNIQYF. As DNA, the CDR3 is TGTGCCACCAGCAGAGGGACAGGGGTAGGCAAAAACATTCAGTACTTC.

This clone was found a few times. V usage is TRBV7-2 and J usage is TRBJ2-3; 9 bases are a match to TRBD2. This CDR3 contains 15 residues. The trim removed 7 bases at V and 3 bases at J, leaving 8 bases unmatched. CDR1 is SGHTA and CDR2 is FQGNSA in the germline V gene. CDR3 nucleotides: TGTGCCAGCAACGTAGTAGCGGGAGTTACAGATACGCAGTATTTT. Translation gives CASNVVAGVTDTQYF. The complete variable domain, with remaining parts taken from reference TRBV7-2 and TRBJ2-3, reads GAGVSQSPSNKVTEKGKDVELRCDPISGHTALYWYRQSLGQGLEFLIYFQGNSAPDKSGLPSDRFSAERTGGSVSTLTIQRTQQEDSAVYLCASNVVAGVTDTQYFGPGTRLTVL.

The rearrangement joins TRBV9 to TRBJ2-4; 7 positions agree with TRBD1. With 0 bases clipped from V and 1 base from J, the junction kept 4 bases outside the gene matches. The CDR3 totals 16 residues. CDR1 is SGDLS, CDR2 YYNGEE, per germline. CDR3 residues: CASSVGGGAAKNIQYF. The CDR3 nucleotides are TGTGCCAGCAGCGTAGGAGGGGGCGCGGCCAAAAACATTCAGTACTTC.

This clone was picked up a small number of times. The chain couples TRBV18 to TRBJ2-5, with 8 nucleotides matching TRBD1. CDR3 size: 13 residues. Germline V gene data show CDR1 as KGHSH and CDR2 as LQKENI. Trimming cost V 8 bases and J 2 bases; bases outside gene matches: 4. Here the CDR3 reads CASGQGWQETQYF. CDR3 nucleotides: TGTGCCAGCGGACAGGGTTGGCAAGAGACCCAGTACTTC.

The chain has TRBV5-4 and TRBJ2-2, with D perhaps TRBD1 (6 bases). CDR1 SGHNT and CDR2 YYREEE come from the germline V gene (reference sequence). The CDR3 contains 15 residues. Trimming removed 4 bases at V and 7 bases at J, with 17 bases between. Here the CDR3 DNA reads TGTGCCAGCAGCCAAACAGGGATACGGGGCGGGGAGCTGTTTTTT. It encodes CASSQTGIRGGELFF.

This clone was observed a handful of times. The CDR3 DNA is TGTGCCAGCAGCGAAGTCCTAGGTACGCCCCAGCATTTT. It yields the protein CASSEVLGTPQHF. J is TRBJ1-5 and V is TRBV7-2; D gene unclear. The germline CDR1 and CDR2 sequences are SGHTA and FQGNSA. V shed 5 bases and J shed 9 bases, with 14 bases lying between them. This CDR3 has 13 residues.

This clone showed up just a few times. V usage is TRBV4-2 and J usage is TRBJ2-3, with TRBD2 matching 9 bases. The CDR3 contains 16 residues. The V segment lost 4 bases and the J segment 0 bases; nucleotides outside the gene matches: 5. CDR1 is LGHNA, CDR2 YNFKEQ, per germline. CDR3 DNA: TGTGCCAGCAGCCTCTCGACTAGCGGAAGCACAGATACGCAGTATTTT. Its translation: CASSLSTSGSTDTQYF.

The chain has TRBV6-6 and TRBJ2-1; 9 bases line up with TRBD1. CDR3 length: 14 amino acids. CDR1 and CDR2 (germline): MNHNY, SVGAGI (reference sequence). V lost 6 bases to trimming and J lost 6 bases; unmatched junction nucleotides: 6. The CDR3 nucleotides are TGTGCCAGCAGACAATCGGGACAGGGCAATGAGCAGTTCTTC. It is translated as CASRQSGQGNEQFF.

This clone came up a few times. Within the sample, other DNA sequences also encode this same CDR3. The chain employs TRBV9 and TRBJ2-7, with unresolved D. This CDR3 region has 13 residues. V gave up 0 bases and J gave up 2 bases, with 6 bases separating them. Germline CDR1 and CDR2: SGDLS and YYNGEE. The CDR3 nucleotides are TGTGCCAGCAGCGTAGGCCCAACCTACGAGCAGTACTTC. This gives the protein CASSVGPTYEQYF.

A few counts support this clone. This chain uses TRBV6-1 with TRBJ2-5, with 13 nucleotides matching TRBD2. This CDR3 has 14 residues. Trimming took 4 bases from V and 5 from J; bases not matched to a gene: 1. Germline V gene sequence: CDR1 MNHNS, CDR2 SASEGT. CDR3 region: CASSATSGRETQYF. The DNA of the CDR3 is TGTGCCAGCAGTGCGACTAGCGGGAGGGAGACCCAGTACTTC.

The chain has TRBV7-3 and TRBJ2-5; D unresolved. Trimming pared 4 bases from V and 5 bases from J, leaving 8 bases between. Germline V gene sequence: CDR1 SGHTA, CDR2 FQGTGA. The CDR3 is 12 amino acids. In nucleotides, the CDR3 is TGTGCCAGCAGCTCCGTGCACGAGACCCAGTACTTC. Its protein product is CASSSVHETQYF.

The genes are TRBV5-1 and TRBJ2-3; 12 positions agree with TRBD2. CDR1 is SGHRS, CDR2 YFSETQ, per germline. J lost 1 base, V lost 3 bases, and 12 bases had no gene match. This CDR3 spans 19 amino acids. This CDR3 is CASSSPATSGRRGTDTQYF. DNA of the CDR3: TGCGCCAGCAGCTCGCCGGCGACTAGCGGGAGAAGGGGCACAGATACGCAGTATTTT.

This clone was seen a few times. V and J are TRBV7-2 and TRBJ2-7, with D possibly TRBD2 on 6 matching bases. The CDR3 is 14 amino acids. Germline loops: CDR1 SGHTA, CDR2 FQGNSA. V was clipped by 5 bases and J by 2 bases, with 13 bases between them. This chain's CDR3 is CASSARDGPYEQYF. CDR3 in DNA: TGTGCCAGCAGCGCGCGGGACGGCCCCTACGAGCAGTACTTC.